Listed here are 20 T cell receptor beta chains from one sample, sequenced in a study of CD8 T cells in Susac syndrome. RNA, at about 0.45 to 1 ug, was reverse transcribed with random hexamers. Each CDR3 protein is one row after TCRdb ran MiXCR on the immunoSEQ multiplex PCR reads. The sample yields about 150,000 distinct CDR3 sequences, 90% to 95% seen once. Material: CD8+ T cells from PBMCs. These receptor sequences come from a human donor with multiple sclerosis.

The chain couples TRBV29-1 to TRBJ2-2, with a tentative D call TRBD2 (5 bases). Germline V gene sequence: CDR1 SQVTM, CDR2 ANQGSEA. There are 13 residues in the CDR3. Deletions cut 3 bases from V and 3 bases from J, with 8 bases between. The CDR3: CSVEERDTGELFF. The CDR3 DNA reads TGCAGCGTTGAGGAGAGGGACACCGGGGAGCTGTTTTTT.

This clonotype was recorded once. An end of the junction does not agree with germline; a read error may underlie this. This sequence joins TRBV27 and TRBJ1-5; D is unclear. Germline V gene sequence: CDR1 MNHEY, CDR2 SMNVEV (reference sequence). The CDR3 runs 14 residues. The CDR3 spells CAISLAGINQPQHF. The CDR3 coding sequence is TGTGCCATCAGTTTGGCGGGGATCAATCAGCCCCAGCATTTT.

The chain couples TRBV4-2 to TRBJ2-7; TRBD2 aligns across 7 bases. The CDR3 covers 15 residues. After removal of 0 bases from V and 2 bases from J, the junction contained 4 bases not matched to a gene. Germline V CDR1 and CDR2: LGHNA, YNFKEQ. For the CDR3, the DNA is TGTGCCAGCAGCCAAGAGGGGGAGGGAGCCTACGAGCAGTACTTC. It translates to CASSQEGEGAYEQYF.

The rearrangement joins TRBV4-2 to TRBJ2-7; TRBD1 matches at 7 bases. Germline V gene lookup returns CDR1 LGHNA and CDR2 YNFKEQ. The junction had 5 bases not matched to a gene; V was cut back by 0 bases and J by 0 bases. This CDR3 region has 16 residues. CDR3 in amino acids: CASSQETGSISYEQYF. The CDR3 DNA is TGTGCCAGCAGCCAAGAGACAGGGTCGATCTCCTACGAGCAGTACTTC.

The chain combines TRBV7-9 with TRBJ1-1; D unclear. Germline CDR1 SEHNR, CDR2 FQNEAQ (reference sequence). V lost 5 bases and J 11 bases, leaving 12 bases between the germline ends. This CDR3 spans 11 amino acids. The CDR3 sequence is CASSRGSVAFF. CDR3 DNA sequence: TGTGCCAGCAGCCGAGGGAGTGTGGCTTTCTTT. Drawing the rest from reference TRBV7-9 and TRBJ1-1, the complete variable domain is DTGVSQNPRHKITKRGQNVTFRCDPISEHNRLYWYRQTLGQGPEFLTYFQNEAQLEKSRLLSDRFSAERPKGSFSTLEIQRTEQGDSAMYLCASSRGSVAFFGQGTRLTVV.

The rearrangement joins TRBV20-1 to TRBJ2-7, with D perhaps TRBD2 (6 bases). The CDR3 covers 15 residues. Trimming stripped 3 bases from V and 3 bases from J, with 18 bases between. Germline CDR1 reads DFQATT; CDR2 reads SNEGSKA (reference sequence). The CDR3 DNA follows: TGCAGTGCTAGGGGGCTCCCCGGGACTGACTACGAGCAGTACTTC. Translated, it gives CSARGLPGTDYEQYF.

The chain combines TRBV20-1 with TRBJ1-1; no clear D gene. Germline CDR1 DFQATT, CDR2 SNEGSKA (reference sequence). V was pared by 1 base and J by 1 base, with 10 bases between. The length of the CDR3 is 14 residues. The chain's CDR3 is CSARAEHKNTEAFF. The CDR3 DNA reads TGCAGTGCTAGAGCCGAACATAAGAACACTGAAGCTTTCTTT.

The chain is built from TRBV5-1 and TRBJ1-1; a possible D gene is TRBD1 (6 bases). CDR1 SGHRS and CDR2 YFSETQ come from the germline V gene. The length of the CDR3 is 16 residues. Trimming cost V 9 bases and J 1 base, with 22 bases left between them. The CDR3 here is CATALGTRDGNTEAFF. Written as DNA, the CDR3 is TGCGCCACTGCCTTGGGGACAAGAGACGGGAACACTGAAGCTTTCTTT. Drawing the rest from reference TRBV5-1 and TRBJ1-1, the complete variable domain is KAGVTQTPRYLIKTRGQQVTLSCSPISGHRSVSWYQQTPGQGLQFLFEYFSETQRNKGNFPGRFSGRQFSNSRSEMNVSTLELGDSALYLCATALGTRDGNTEAFFGQGTRLTVV.

The gene calls are TRBV29-1 and TRBJ2-4; maybe TRBD1 (5 bases). The germline V gene encodes CDR1 SQVTM and CDR2 ANQGSEA. V was trimmed by 6 bases and J by 6 bases, leaving 18 bases between them. CDR3 length equals 14 residues. In DNA form, the CDR3 reads TGCAGCGTCCCGGACGCAGGAAGGGGAAACATTCAGTACTTC. It yields the protein CSVPDAGRGNIQYF.

The chain employs TRBV23-1 and TRBJ2-1; D assignment may be TRBD1 or TRBD2 (7 bases each). TRBV23-1 is identified as an open reading frame with a role that is uncertain. The CDR3 sequence is 18 residues long. Trimming shortened V by 4 bases and J by 3 bases, and 22 bases separated the two germline ends. In DNA form, the CDR3 reads TGCGCCAGCAGTCCATACGCCAAGACAGGGAGGGGCTACAATGAGCAGTTCTTC. Translation gives CASSPYAKTGRGYNEQFF.

V usage is TRBV29-1 and J usage is TRBJ1-2; 8 bases fit TRBD1. V was clipped by 6 bases and J by 6 bases; unmatched bases: 12. This CDR3 is 14 amino acids long. Germline V gives CDR1 SQVTM, CDR2 ANQGSEA. CDR3: CSVRTGSGVDGYTF. The CDR3 DNA is TGCAGCGTCAGGACAGGGAGTGGCGTCGATGGCTACACCTTC. The entire variable domain, with the rest obtained from reference TRBV29-1 and TRBJ1-2, is as follows: SAVISQKPSRDICQRGTSLTIQCQVDSQVTMMFWYRQQPGQSLTLIATANQGSEATYESGFVIDKFPISRPNLTFSTLTVSNMSPEDSSIYLCSVRTGSGVDGYTFGSGTRLTVV.

V and J are TRBV20-1 and TRBJ1-2; the D gene is possibly TRBD1 (6 bases). Per germline, CDR1 DFQATT and CDR2 SNEGSKA (reference sequence). The CDR3 loop spans 14 amino acids. With 1 base removed from V and 2 bases from J, the gap between germline ends came to 11 bases. The CDR3 region has the DNA TGCAGTGCTAGAGCCGTCGACAGGAACTATGGCTACACCTTC. Translation: CSARAVDRNYGYTF.

This rearrangement joins TRBV15 to TRBJ2-4; D might be TRBD1 or TRBD2, each matching 6 bases. CDR1 and CDR2 (germline): LNHNV, YYDKDF (reference sequence). With 0 bases removed from V and 2 bases from J, the gap between germline ends came to 11 bases. CDR3 length: 16 residues. CDR3 bases: TGTGCCACCAGCAGAGATCTTGGGGGGCCCAAAAACATTCAGTACTTC. It is translated as CATSRDLGGPKNIQYF.

The CDR3 is CASSRGSDTQYF. CDR3 DNA sequence: TGTGCCAGCAGCCGGGGGTCAGATACGCAGTATTTT. The rearrangement joins TRBV7-9 to TRBJ2-3, with a possible D match to TRBD2 (6 bases). Germline V gives CDR1 SEHNR, CDR2 FQNEAQ (reference sequence). Trimming removed 5 bases from V and 4 bases from J, with 7 bases in between. The CDR3 is 12 residues long.

The DNA of the CDR3 is TGTGCCAGCAGGCAATTACAGGATCCCGGGGAGCTGTTTTTT. Encoded protein: CASRQLQDPGELFF. The chain links TRBV11-3 to TRBJ2-2; perhaps TRBD1 as D (5 bases). The CDR3 loop spans 14 amino acids. Germline V lookup: CDR1 SGHNT, CDR2 YENEEA. The V end lost 6 bases, the J end lost 6 bases, and 14 bases lay between the germline ends.

In its sample, this clonotype was seen once. The chain carries TRBV15 and TRBJ1-5; 7 nucleotides agree with TRBD1. This CDR3 comprises 13 residues. The germline V gene has CDR1 LNHNV and CDR2 YYDKDF (reference sequence). The ends lost 11 bases at V and 3 bases at J; junction bases unmatched: 7. For the CDR3, the DNA is TGTGCCGTACAACAGGGGAACAATCAGCCCCAGCATTTT. Amino acids: CAVQQGNNQPQHF.

In its sample, this clonotype was seen once. This rearrangement joins TRBV23-1 to TRBJ2-3; no definite D call. TRBV23-1 is identified as an open reading frame with a role that is uncertain. This CDR3 has 15 amino acids. The V end lost 8 bases, the J end lost 4 bases, and 19 bases lay between the germline ends. CDR3 region: CASDLPVEAPDTQYF. CDR3 bases: TGCGCCAGCGATCTTCCGGTCGAGGCTCCAGATACGCAGTATTTT.

The V call is TRBV10-3, the J call TRBJ1-2; TRBD1 might be the D (5 bases). The V gene's germline CDR1 is ENHRY and CDR2 SYGVKD. Trimming took 4 bases from V and 5 from J, leaving 14 bases between them. The CDR3 sequence is 14 residues long. CDR3 nucleotides: TGTGCCATCAGTGGAACCGGGACGGATTATGGCTACACCTTC. This gives the protein CAISGTGTDYGYTF.

The chain carries TRBV4-2 and TRBJ1-5; 11 nucleotides align to TRBD1. The V segment lost 0 bases and the J segment 9 bases; nucleotides outside the gene matches: 4. The germline V gene encodes CDR1 LGHNA and CDR2 YNFKEQ. There are 15 residues in the CDR3. CDR3 sequence (DNA): TGTGCCAGCAGCCAAGATGGGACAGGGGGACGGCCCCAGCATTTT. This translates into CASSQDGTGGRPQHF.

This clonotype was observed a single time. The V gene is TRBV20-1, the J gene TRBJ2-7; 7 bases align to TRBD1. CDR1 is DFQATT, CDR2 SNEGSKA, per germline (reference sequence). V trimming: 0 bases; J trimming: 3 bases; junction bases outside the gene matches: 11. The CDR3 runs 16 residues. This chain's CDR3 is CSARDPQGTTIYEQYF. Here the CDR3 DNA reads TGCAGTGCTAGAGACCCACAGGGGACGACAATCTACGAGCAGTACTTC.